The 13 T cell receptor beta chains reported below all come from one sample, sequenced in a study of T cell responses to AZD1222 COVID-19 vaccine. Sequencing used immunoSEQ multiplex PCR; TCRdb keeps in-frame clones, though not all of them. The sample lists about 160,000 clones, around 89% occurring once. Material: peripheral blood, obtained on day 0 of AZD1222 vaccination. These receptors were taken from an adult in good health.

The chain combines TRBV27 with TRBJ1-5; weak D call: TRBD1 (5 bases). CDR1 is MNHEY, CDR2 SMNVEV, per germline (reference sequence). CDR3 length: 16 residues. V was cut by 1 base and J by 0 bases, with 10 bases left in between. Written as DNA, the CDR3 is TGTGCCAGCAGTTTATGGGGCGGGGATAGCAATCAGCCCCAGCATTTT. Translating it yields CASSLWGGDSNQPQHF.

V gene TRBV4-1 combines with J gene TRBJ2-7, with D perhaps TRBD1 or TRBD2 (5 bases each). The CDR3 runs to 15 residues. V shed 1 base and J shed 2 bases, with 12 bases lying between them. CDR1 and CDR2 from the germline V gene are MGHRA and YSYEKL. The CDR3 is CASSQGFLGAYEQYV. The DNA of the CDR3 is TGCGCCAGCAGCCAAGGTTTTCTGGGGGCCTACGAGCAGTACGTC.

V usage is TRBV11-1 and J usage is TRBJ2-1; TRBD2 aligns across 8 bases. Germline trimming cut 6 bases from V and 10 bases from J; bases unmatched to any gene: 11. The CDR3 totals 14 residues. Germline lookup yields CDR1 SGHAT and CDR2 FQDESV (reference sequence). The CDR3 here is CASRPRGGLGEQFF. CDR3 bases: TGTGCCAGCAGGCCCCGCGGGGGGCTAGGGGAGCAGTTCTTC.

This clone was recorded only once. The V gene is TRBV3-1 (or the pseudogene TRBV3-2), the J gene TRBJ2-1; 10 bases are a match to TRBD1. The CDR3 covers 16 residues. Germline assignment: CDR1 LGHDT and CDR2 YNNKEL (reference sequence). Losses at the gene ends were 5 bases for V and 7 bases for J; bases not matched to a gene: 11. Here the CDR3 DNA reads TGTGCCAGCAGCGCACCCGGGACAGGGGTCTTGAATGAGCAGTTCTTC. Protein product: CASSAPGTGVLNEQFF.

CDR3 sequence reads: CAWSATTGRGYGYTF. The CDR3 coding sequence is TGTGCCTGGAGTGCAACGACAGGTCGGGGCTATGGCTACACCTTC. The chain is built from TRBV30 and TRBJ1-2; tentatively, D is TRBD1 (6 bases). Germline values: CDR1 GTSNPN, CDR2 SVGIG (reference sequence). The CDR3 spans 15 residues. V lost 1 base to trimming and J lost 4 bases, with 16 bases between them.

The rearrangement uses TRBV6-5 and TRBJ2-3; D gene ambiguous. This CDR3 spans 11 amino acids. The germline V gene has CDR1 MNHEY and CDR2 SVGAGI. The V gene lost 2 bases and the J gene lost 8 bases, with 5 bases spanning the gap. In DNA, the CDR3 is TGTGCCAGCAGTTACGTCGGTACGCAGTATTTT. Amino acid sequence: CASSYVGTQYF.

The chain recombines TRBV6-5 with TRBJ1-1, with 10 bases aligning to TRBD1. The CDR3 covers 15 residues. CDR1 MNHEY and CDR2 SVGAGI come from the germline V gene. With 6 bases clipped from V and 6 bases from J, the junction kept 10 bases outside the gene matches. The CDR3 bases are TGTGCCAGCAGCGTCCATGCCGGGACAGGGGCTGAAGCTTTCTTT. It codes for CASSVHAGTGAEAFF.

The rearrangement links TRBV6-5 to TRBJ1-2; 11 bases are shared with TRBD1. V trimming: 5 bases; J trimming: 5 bases; junction bases outside the gene matches: 7. Per germline, CDR1 MNHEY and CDR2 SVGAGI. This CDR3 spans 15 amino acids. The CDR3 here is CASSQWTGGNYGYTF. The CDR3 DNA reads as TGTGCCAGCAGTCAGTGGACAGGGGGCAATTATGGCTACACCTTC.

V and J are TRBV9 and TRBJ1-1, with D uncertain. There are 17 residues in the CDR3. In germline, CDR1 is SGDLS, CDR2 YYNGEE. Between the trimmed V and J ends, which lost 0 bases and 5 bases, there was a span of 20 bases. The CDR3 loop reads CASSVDVGGRRRTEAFF. The CDR3 bases are TGTGCCAGCAGCGTAGATGTTGGAGGGAGGAGGAGAACTGAAGCTTTCTTT.

The chain couples TRBV7-9 to TRBJ1-1; D is unresolved. Germline V gene data show CDR1 as SEHNR and CDR2 as FQNEAQ (reference sequence). This CDR3 comprises 14 residues. With 0 bases removed from V and 3 bases from J, the gap between germline ends came to 8 bases. The CDR3 nucleotides are TGTGCCAGCAGCTTAGCGTCCCAGTACACTGAAGCTTTCTTT. Protein product: CASSLASQYTEAFF. The full variable domain, rest sourced from reference TRBV7-9 and TRBJ1-1, is DTGVSQNPRHKITKRGQNVTFRCDPISEHNRLYWYRQTLGQGPEFLTYFQNEAQLEKSRLLSDRFSAERPKGSFSTLEIQRTEQGDSAMYLCASSLASQYTEAFFGQGTRLTVV.

This chain joins TRBV6-9 and TRBJ2-5; tentative D call: TRBD1 (5 bases). The ends were cut back, 2 bases at V and 3 bases at J, with 10 bases in the middle. The CDR3 loop spans 14 amino acids. Per germline, CDR1 MNHGY and CDR2 SVAAGI. CDR3: CASSYQGSEETQYF. The DNA for the CDR3 is TGTGCCAGCAGTTATCAGGGTTCAGAAGAGACCCAGTACTTC.

This clone was recorded only once. This rearrangement joins TRBV30 to TRBJ2-7; weak D call: TRBD1 (6 bases). The germline gives CDR1 GTSNPN, CDR2 SVGIG (reference sequence). V was cut by 2 bases and J by 6 bases, with 17 bases left in between. CDR3 length equals 14 residues. The CDR3 DNA reads as TGTGCCTGGAGTCGCACAGGGTCAAACGTCGAGCAGTACTTC. Its protein product is CAWSRTGSNVEQYF.

This sequence joins TRBV9 and TRBJ2-3; possibly TRBD2 for D (6 bases). The CDR3 has 13 residues. The V gene lost 1 base and the J gene lost 6 bases, with 9 bases spanning the gap. Germline-derived CDR1 and CDR2 are SGDLS and YYNGEE. The CDR3 DNA reads TGTGCCAGCAGCGTACCGAGCGGGGATACGCAGTATTTT. This codes for CASSVPSGDTQYF.